The 14 T cell receptor beta chains below all came from one sample that was sequenced in a study of pediatric ulcerative colitis. The rectum was sampled with one to two pinch biopsies at colonoscopy. Sequencing used immunoSEQ multiplex PCR; TCRdb keeps in-frame clones, though not all of them. The repertoire holds 40,000 to 60,000 clones, with 78% as singletons. The sequencing input was gut tissue. These receptors originate from a girl aged 10-17 years with moderate ulcerative colitis.

J is TRBJ2-7 and V is TRBV6-1, with D possibly being TRBD1 (6 bases). Germline lookup yields CDR1 MNHNS and CDR2 SASEGT. The CDR3 sequence is 13 residues long. The V end was cut by 4 bases, the J end by 5 bases, with 12 bases between. CDR3 amino acids: CASSGWGRHEQYF. The CDR3 region has the DNA TGTGCCAGCAGTGGCTGGGGGCGACACGAGCAGTACTTC.

This clone was counted between two and nine times. The J gene is TRBJ1-1, the V gene TRBV9, with a weak D call TRBD1 (5 bases). Germline loops: CDR1 SGDLS, CDR2 YYNGEE. Trimming left V 4 bases short and J 4 bases short, with 17 bases between. This CDR3 region has 15 residues. The CDR3 DNA reads TGTGCCAGCAGCCGTAGTGGGGCCCTAGGCACTGAAGCTTTCTTT. This sequence encodes CASSRSGALGTEAFF.

This rearrangement joins TRBV28 to TRBJ1-2; weak D call: TRBD1 (5 bases). V lost 1 base to trimming and J lost 4 bases, with 10 bases between them. CDR3 length: 14 amino acids. Germline V gene sequence: CDR1 MDHEN, CDR2 SYDVKM. CDR3 sequence (DNA): TGTGCCAGCAGTTTATTGGTGGGGGGCTATGGCTACACCTTC. This encodes CASSLLVGGYGYTF.

The chain's CDR3 is CASSLAGQNQETQYF. Here the CDR3 DNA reads TGTGCCAGCAGCTTAGCGGGCCAGAACCAAGAGACCCAGTACTTC. This chain connects TRBV7-2 to TRBJ2-5; no definite D call. CDR1 SGHTA and CDR2 FQGNSA come from the germline V gene. This CDR3 comprises 15 residues. Trimming took 0 bases from V and 0 from J, leaving 8 bases between them.

The rearrangement joins TRBV29-1 to TRBJ2-7; tentatively, D is TRBD1 (6 bases). V lost 2 bases and J 4 bases, leaving 9 bases between the germline ends. The CDR3 runs to 12 residues. Germline V gene lookup returns CDR1 SQVTM and CDR2 ANQGSEA. The CDR3 is CSVERTGYEQYF. The DNA of the CDR3 is TGCAGCGTTGAACGAACAGGGTACGAGCAGTACTTC.

This chain connects TRBV5-1 to TRBJ2-6, with unresolved D. Trimming took 0 bases from V and 0 from J, leaving 4 bases between them. This CDR3 is 15 amino acids long. From germline, CDR1 is SGHRS and CDR2 YFSETQ. The CDR3 reads CASSLGFSGANVLTF. The DNA for the CDR3 is TGCGCCAGCAGCTTGGGGTTCTCTGGGGCCAACGTCCTGACTTTC. The full variable domain, completed using reference TRBV5-1 and TRBJ2-6, is KAGVTQTPRYLIKTRGQQVTLSCSPISGHRSVSWYQQTPGQGLQFLFEYFSETQRNKGNFPGRFSGRQFSNSRSEMNVSTLELGDSALYLCASSLGFSGANVLTFGAGSRLTVL.

The rearrangement joins TRBV5-4 to TRBJ2-1, with D possibly TRBD2 on 5 matching bases. The V gene lost 0 bases and the J gene lost 10 bases, with 17 bases spanning the gap. Germline values: CDR1 SGHNT, CDR2 YYREEE (reference sequence). This CDR3 is 15 amino acids long. CDR3 sequence: CASSLEPSSLREQFF. CDR3 coding DNA: TGTGCCAGCAGCTTGGAGCCTAGCTCCCTCCGAGAGCAGTTCTTC.

A single count supports this clone. The chain combines TRBV6-5 with TRBJ1-1; perhaps TRBD1 as D (5 bases). The CDR3 is 13 amino acids. V lost 2 bases and J 7 bases, leaving 11 bases between the germline ends. Germline assignment: CDR1 MNHEY and CDR2 SVGAGI. The CDR3 region has the DNA TGTGCCAGCAGTTACCTCCAAAGGGGTGAAGCTTTCTTT. This codes for CASSYLQRGEAFF.

The gene calls are TRBV19 and TRBJ2-5; no definite D call. Germline V lookup: CDR1 LNHDA, CDR2 SQIVND (reference sequence). This CDR3 spans 14 amino acids. The V end lost 4 bases, the J end lost 1 base, and 10 bases lay between the germline ends. The chain's CDR3 is CASSTRARQETQYF. CDR3 nucleotides: TGTGCCAGTAGTACTCGGGCCCGCCAAGAGACCCAGTACTTC. Using reference TRBV19 and TRBJ2-5 for the parts outside the CDR3, the full variable domain is DGGITQSPKYLFRKEGQNVTLSCEQNLNHDAMYWYRQDPGQGLRLIYYSQIVNDFQKGDIAEGYSVSREKKESFPLTVTSAQKNPTAFYLCASSTRARQETQYFGPGTRLLVL.

The chain uses TRBV28 and TRBJ1-4; 9 bases map to TRBD1. This CDR3 region has 14 residues. CDR1 MDHEN and CDR2 SYDVKM come from the germline V gene. V trimming: 0 bases; J trimming: 7 bases; junction bases outside the gene matches: 0. The CDR3 sequence is CASSLWTGGEKLFF. DNA of the CDR3: TGTGCCAGCAGTTTATGGACAGGGGGTGAAAAACTGTTTTTT. Supplemented by reference TRBV28 and TRBJ1-4, the full variable domain reads DVKVTQSSRYLVKRTGEKVFLECVQDMDHENMFWYRQDPGLGLRLIYFSYDVKMKEKGDIPEGYSVSREKKERFSLILESASTNQTSMYLCASSLWTGGEKLFFGSGTQLSVL.

This chain links TRBV6-5 with TRBJ2-7, with D possibly TRBD1 on 6 matching bases. Germline CDR1 reads MNHEY; CDR2 reads SVGAGI. V shed 1 base and J shed 2 bases, with 9 bases lying between them. The CDR3 consists of 14 residues. As DNA, the CDR3 is TGTGCCAGCAGTTACTTCAGGGGAGCCTACGAGCAGTACTTC. It specifies CASSYFRGAYEQYF.

V and J are TRBV5-4 and TRBJ2-1; 8 nucleotides line up with TRBD2. This CDR3 comprises 16 residues. The germline gives CDR1 SGHNT, CDR2 YYREEE (reference sequence). V shed 3 bases, J shed 4 bases, and the junction held 9 bases outside the gene matches. The CDR3 DNA reads as TGTGCCAGCAGCTCCGGGGGGGCCCCAGGTTACAATGAGCAGTTCTTC. Encoded protein: CASSSGGAPGYNEQFF.

V gene TRBV11-2 combines with J gene TRBJ2-7; TRBD1 might be the D (6 bases). With 5 bases removed from V and 5 bases from J, the gap between germline ends came to 19 bases. This CDR3 spans 15 amino acids. From germline, CDR1 is SGHAT and CDR2 FQNNGV. Here the CDR3 DNA reads TGTGCCAGCAGCCCCACAGGGTTCAATTTCCACGAGCAGTACTTC. Translating it yields CASSPTGFNFHEQYF.

The J gene is TRBJ1-6, the V gene TRBV6-1; D possibly corresponds to TRBD1 (5 bases). Trimming cost V 2 bases and J 9 bases, with 17 bases left between them. CDR3 length: 16 residues. The germline V gene has CDR1 MNHNS and CDR2 SASEGT. The CDR3, as DNA: TGTGCCAGCAGTGAATCCCTGGCAGGGTGGGGTTCACCCCTCCACTTT. Encoded protein: CASSESLAGWGSPLHF.